One sample yielded the 5 T cell receptor beta chains listed below, sequenced in a study of sequential checkpoint blockade in melanoma. Specified treatment: randomized to nivolumab then ipilimumab (arm A) or the reverse (arm B). Profiling relied on immunoSEQ multiplex PCR, and the TCRdb table lists in-frame clones only, not all of them. The repertoire holds around 19,000 clones, with over 65% as singletons. Sequenced here: tumor tissue (inferred from file names), sampled from a patient given nivolumab and ipilimumab in sequence. Receptor source: a human donor with melanoma.

On this clone: Other DNA sequences in the same sample also yield this CDR3. The chain joins TRBV19 to TRBJ2-5; the D gene is possibly TRBD2 (5 bases). Trimming stripped 1 base from V and 5 bases from J, with 14 bases between. There are 15 residues in the CDR3. Germline loops: CDR1 LNHDA, CDR2 SQIVND (reference sequence). CDR3 bases: TGTGCCAGTAGTATAGCTGGCGGGCCTAGGGAGACCCAGTACTTC. This sequence encodes CASSIAGGPRETQYF.

The chain carries TRBV19 and TRBJ1-2; D might be TRBD1 (5 bases). CDR1 and CDR2 from the germline V gene are LNHDA and SQIVND (reference sequence). CDR3 length: 13 amino acids. V lost 4 bases, J lost 3 bases, and 9 bases lay in between. The CDR3 region has the DNA TGTGCCAGTAGTACTGGGACCTACTATGGCTACACCTTC. Its translation: CASSTGTYYGYTF.

The chain employs TRBV18 and TRBJ2-2, with TRBD1 matching 8 bases. Looked up from germline, CDR1 is KGHSH and CDR2 is LQKENI. V trimming: 6 bases; J trimming: 3 bases; junction bases outside the gene matches: 6. CDR3 length equals 15 residues. CDR3 sequence: CASSEIQGDTGELFF. The DNA of the CDR3 is TGTGCCAGCTCCGAGATACAGGGGGACACCGGGGAGCTGTTTTTT. Full variable domain (outside the CDR3, taken from reference TRBV18 and TRBJ2-2): NAGVMQNPRHLVRRRGQEARLRCSPMKGHSHVYWYRQLPEEGLKFMVYLQKENIIDESGMPKERFSAEFPKEGPSILRIQQVVRGDSAAYFCASSEIQGDTGELFFGEGSRLTVL.

CDR3 loop: CASSQGAARTEAFF. CDR3 bases: TGTGCCAGCAGTCAGGGGGCAGCACGCACTGAAGCTTTCTTT. V and J are TRBV28 and TRBJ1-1; 8 bases align to TRBD1. Germline trimming cut 5 bases from V and 4 bases from J; bases unmatched to any gene: 6. The CDR3 sequence is 14 residues long. CDR1 and CDR2 (germline): MDHEN, SYDVKM.

CDR3 DNA sequence: TGTGCCAGCAGCCTCTCCTCCTCCGGGACAGGAGAACGCTACACCTTC. Translating gives CASSLSSSGTGERYTF. The chain is built from TRBV11-3 and TRBJ1-2; the match to TRBD1 covers 8 bases. Unmatched junction bases numbered 17, after V lost 5 bases and J lost 9 bases. CDR1 and CDR2 from the germline V gene are SGHNT and YENEEA. This CDR3 has 16 residues.